This TCR beta chain was sequenced during a study of graft-versus-host responses after intestinal transplantation. Intraepithelial and lamina propria lymphocytes were released after the graft tissue was processed. With 6 bases clipped from V and 10 bases from J, the junction kept 14 bases outside the gene matches. Germline V gene lookup returns CDR1 SGHNT and CDR2 YYREEE (reference sequence). The CDR3 is made up of 15 amino acids. Measured with immunoSEQ multiplex PCR; TCRdb has only the in-frame clones, and not every one. The sample carries 20,000 to 25,000 clones, around 81% recorded once. This chain connects TRBV5-4 to TRBJ2-1; TRBD2 matches at 9 bases. The starting material was ileum tissue, obtained 12 days after intestinal transplant. The source of this sequence is a human patient who received an intestinal transplant, so some T cells may come from the graft donor. The CDR3 DNA reads TGTGCCAGCAACCCCGTGGGCGGGAGGGCACGGGAGCAGTTCTTC. Protein sequence: CASNPVGGRAREQFF.